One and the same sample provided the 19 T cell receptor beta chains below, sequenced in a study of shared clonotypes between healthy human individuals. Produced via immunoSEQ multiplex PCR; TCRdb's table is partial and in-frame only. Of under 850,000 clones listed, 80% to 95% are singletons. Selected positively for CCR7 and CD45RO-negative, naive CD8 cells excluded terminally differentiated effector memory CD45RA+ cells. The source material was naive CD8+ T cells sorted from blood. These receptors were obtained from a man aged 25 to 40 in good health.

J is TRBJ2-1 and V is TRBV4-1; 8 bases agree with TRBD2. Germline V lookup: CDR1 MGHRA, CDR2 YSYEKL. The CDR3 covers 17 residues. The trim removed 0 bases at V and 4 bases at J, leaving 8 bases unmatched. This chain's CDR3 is CASSQDLSSGFYNEQFF. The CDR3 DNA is TGCGCCAGCAGCCAAGATCTTTCTAGCGGGTTTTACAATGAGCAGTTCTTC.

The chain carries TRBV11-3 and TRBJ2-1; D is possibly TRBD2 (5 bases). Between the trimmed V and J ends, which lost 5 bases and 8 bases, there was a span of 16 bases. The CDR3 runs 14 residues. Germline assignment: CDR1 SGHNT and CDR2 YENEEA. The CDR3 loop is CASSALGWGDEQFF. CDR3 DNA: TGTGCCAGCAGCGCACTAGGGTGGGGTGATGAGCAGTTCTTC. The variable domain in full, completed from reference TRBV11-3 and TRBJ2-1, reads EAGVVQSPRYKIIEKKQPVAFWCNPISGHNTLYWYLQNLGQGPELLIRYENEEAVDDSQLPKDRFSAERLKGVDSTLKIQPAELGDSAVYLCASSALGWGDEQFFGPGTRLTVL.

The CDR3 region is CASSHGQGSYNEQFF. The CDR3 DNA reads TGTGCCAGCAGTCACGGGCAGGGATCGTACAATGAGCAGTTCTTC. The V call is TRBV7-9, the J call TRBJ2-1; tentatively, D is TRBD1 (5 bases). The CDR3 contains 15 residues. Germline loops: CDR1 SEHNR, CDR2 FQNEAQ (reference sequence). V lost 6 bases and J 4 bases, leaving 16 bases between the germline ends.

DNA of the CDR3: TGTGCCAGCAGTTTATTGACTAGTGGGGTGGGATACGAGCAGTACTTC. This encodes CASSLLTSGVGYEQYF. This chain connects TRBV27 to TRBJ2-7; weak D call: TRBD2 (6 bases). Germline V gene sequence: CDR1 MNHEY, CDR2 SMNVEV (reference sequence). The CDR3 extends over 16 amino acids. V shed 1 base and J shed 4 bases, with 17 bases lying between them.

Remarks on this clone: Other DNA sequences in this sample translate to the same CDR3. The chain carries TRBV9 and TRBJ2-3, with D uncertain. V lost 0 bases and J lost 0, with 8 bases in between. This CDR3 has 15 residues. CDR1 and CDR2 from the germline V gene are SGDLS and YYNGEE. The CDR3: CASSVGLTSTDTQYF. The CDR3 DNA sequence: TGTGCCAGCAGCGTAGGGCTAACGAGCACAGATACGCAGTATTTT.

The CDR3 nucleotides read TGCAGCGTTGGGCCCCTAAGGGGGAGTGCAGATACGCAGTATTTT. Its protein is CSVGPLRGSADTQYF. The J gene is TRBJ2-3, the V gene TRBV29-1; tentative D call: TRBD1 (6 bases). Trimming left V 4 bases short and J 4 bases short, with 18 bases between. The germline CDR1 and CDR2 sequences are SQVTM and ANQGSEA. This CDR3 spans 15 amino acids.

The chain's CDR3 is CASSFDRREAFF. DNA of the CDR3: TGTGCCAGCAGTTTCGACCGCCGTGAAGCTTTCTTT. The rearrangement uses TRBV28 and TRBJ1-1; no definite D call. The CDR3 has 12 residues. CDR1 and CDR2 from the germline V gene are MDHEN and SYDVKM. V lost 3 bases, J lost 7 bases, and 9 bases lay in between.

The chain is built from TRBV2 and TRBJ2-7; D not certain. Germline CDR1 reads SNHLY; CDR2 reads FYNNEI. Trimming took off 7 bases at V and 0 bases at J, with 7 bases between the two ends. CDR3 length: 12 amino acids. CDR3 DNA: TGTGCCAGCAAGGTGGGCTCCTACGAGCAGTACTTC. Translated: CASKVGSYEQYF.

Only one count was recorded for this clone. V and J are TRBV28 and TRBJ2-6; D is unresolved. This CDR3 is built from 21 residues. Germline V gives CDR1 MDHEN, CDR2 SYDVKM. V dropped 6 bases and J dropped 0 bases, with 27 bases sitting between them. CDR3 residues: CASSSRVGSGDRLSGANVLTF. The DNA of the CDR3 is TGTGCCAGCAGCTCACGCGTTGGGTCCGGAGATAGGCTCTCTGGGGCCAACGTCCTGACTTTC.

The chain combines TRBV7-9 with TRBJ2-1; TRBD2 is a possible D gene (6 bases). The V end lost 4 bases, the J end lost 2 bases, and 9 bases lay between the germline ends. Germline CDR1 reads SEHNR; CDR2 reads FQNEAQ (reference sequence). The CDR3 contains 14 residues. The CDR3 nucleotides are TGTGCCAGCAGCTCGGACTATACCTACAATGAGCAGTTCTTC. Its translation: CASSSDYTYNEQFF.

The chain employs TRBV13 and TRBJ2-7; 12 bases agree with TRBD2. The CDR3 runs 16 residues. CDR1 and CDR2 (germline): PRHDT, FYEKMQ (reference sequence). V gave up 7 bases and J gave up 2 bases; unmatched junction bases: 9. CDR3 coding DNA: TGTGCCAGCACCCTAGCGGGAGGGCCTCCCGCCTACGAGCAGTACTTC. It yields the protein CASTLAGGPPAYEQYF.

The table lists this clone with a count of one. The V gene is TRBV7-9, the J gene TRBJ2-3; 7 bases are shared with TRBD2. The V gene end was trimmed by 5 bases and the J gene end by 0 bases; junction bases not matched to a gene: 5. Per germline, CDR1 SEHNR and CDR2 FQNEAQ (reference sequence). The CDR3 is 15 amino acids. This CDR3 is CASSTTSDSTDTQYF. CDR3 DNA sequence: TGTGCCAGCAGCACTACTAGCGATAGCACAGATACGCAGTATTTT.

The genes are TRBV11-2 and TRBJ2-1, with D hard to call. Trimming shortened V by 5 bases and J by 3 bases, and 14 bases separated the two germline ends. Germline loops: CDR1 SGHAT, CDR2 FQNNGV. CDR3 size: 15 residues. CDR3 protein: CASSPPQDFYNEQFF. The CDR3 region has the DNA TGTGCCAGCAGCCCCCCCCAGGATTTCTACAATGAGCAGTTCTTC.

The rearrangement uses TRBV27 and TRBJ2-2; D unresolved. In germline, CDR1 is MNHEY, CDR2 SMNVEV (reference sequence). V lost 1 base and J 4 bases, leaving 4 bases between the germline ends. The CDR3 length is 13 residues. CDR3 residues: CASSLLATGELFF. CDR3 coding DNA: TGTGCCAGCAGTTTATTAGCCACCGGGGAGCTGTTTTTT.

The CDR3 spells CASSLVGGGYNEQFF. The CDR3 DNA is TGTGCCAGCAGCTTAGTAGGGGGAGGGTACAATGAGCAGTTCTTC. V is TRBV11-2 and J is TRBJ2-1, with TRBD2 as a possible D gene (7 bases). This CDR3 comprises 15 residues. V was pared by 1 base and J by 4 bases, with 11 bases between. Germline assignment: CDR1 SGHAT and CDR2 FQNNGV.

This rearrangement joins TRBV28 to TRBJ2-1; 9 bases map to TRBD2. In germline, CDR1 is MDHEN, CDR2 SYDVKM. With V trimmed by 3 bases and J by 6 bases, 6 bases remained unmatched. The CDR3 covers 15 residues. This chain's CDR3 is CASSLSLAGFNEQFF. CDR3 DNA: TGTGCCAGCAGTTTGTCGCTAGCGGGATTCAATGAGCAGTTCTTC.

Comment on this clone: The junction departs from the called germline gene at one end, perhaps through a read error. Here the CDR3 reads CANSFFGSGHNEQFF. The CDR3 coding sequence is TGTGCCAACAGCTTCTTCGGGAGCGGTCACAATGAGCAGTTCTTC. V gene TRBV5-4 combines with J gene TRBJ2-1, with TRBD2 as a possible D gene (6 bases). Germline CDR1 and CDR2: SGHNT and YYREEE (reference sequence). The CDR3 is 15 amino acids.

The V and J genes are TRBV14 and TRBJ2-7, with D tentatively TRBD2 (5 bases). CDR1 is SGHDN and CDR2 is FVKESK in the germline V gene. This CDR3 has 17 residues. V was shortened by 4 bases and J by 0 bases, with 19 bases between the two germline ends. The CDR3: CASSLSPPTRSSYEQYF. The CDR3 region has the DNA TGTGCCAGCAGCCTCTCCCCTCCCACTAGGAGCTCCTACGAGCAGTACTTC.

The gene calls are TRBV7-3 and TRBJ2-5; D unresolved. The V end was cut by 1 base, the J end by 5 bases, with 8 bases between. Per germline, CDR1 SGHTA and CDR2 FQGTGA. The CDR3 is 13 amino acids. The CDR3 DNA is TGTGCCAGCAGCTTAAACTCTGGGGAGACCCAGTACTTC. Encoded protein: CASSLNSGETQYF.